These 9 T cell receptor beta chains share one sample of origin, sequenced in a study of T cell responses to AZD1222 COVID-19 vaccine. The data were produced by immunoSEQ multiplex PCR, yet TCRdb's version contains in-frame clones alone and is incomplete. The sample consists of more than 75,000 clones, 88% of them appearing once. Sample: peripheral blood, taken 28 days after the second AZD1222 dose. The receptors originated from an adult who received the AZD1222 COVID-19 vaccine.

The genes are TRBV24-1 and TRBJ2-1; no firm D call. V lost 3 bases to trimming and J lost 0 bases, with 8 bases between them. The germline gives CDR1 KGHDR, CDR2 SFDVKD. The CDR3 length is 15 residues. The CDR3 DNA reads TGTGCCACCAGTGATATAGCTTCCTCCTACAATGAGCAGTTCTTC. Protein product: CATSDIASSYNEQFF.

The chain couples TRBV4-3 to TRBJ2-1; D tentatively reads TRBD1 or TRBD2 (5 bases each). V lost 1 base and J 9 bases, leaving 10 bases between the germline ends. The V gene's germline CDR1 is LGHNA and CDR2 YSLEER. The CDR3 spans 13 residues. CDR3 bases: TGCGCCAGCAGCCAAGTTGAGAGGGGTGAGCAGTTCTTC. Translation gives CASSQVERGEQFF.

The CDR3 nucleotides are TGTGCCAGCAGTTTCCGACTAGCGGGAGCCTACGAGCAGTACTTC. Protein product: CASSFRLAGAYEQYF. V and J are TRBV6-5 and TRBJ2-7; 12 bases fit TRBD2. The junction had 3 bases not matched to a gene; V was cut back by 4 bases and J by 2 bases. CDR1 and CDR2 (germline): MNHEY, SVGAGI. The CDR3 spans 15 residues.

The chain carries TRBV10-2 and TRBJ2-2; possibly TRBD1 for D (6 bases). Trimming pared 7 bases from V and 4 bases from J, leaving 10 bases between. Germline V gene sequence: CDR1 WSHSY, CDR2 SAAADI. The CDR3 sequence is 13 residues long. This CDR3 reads CASKAGATGELFF. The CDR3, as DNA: TGCGCCAGCAAAGCAGGGGCCACCGGGGAGCTGTTTTTT.

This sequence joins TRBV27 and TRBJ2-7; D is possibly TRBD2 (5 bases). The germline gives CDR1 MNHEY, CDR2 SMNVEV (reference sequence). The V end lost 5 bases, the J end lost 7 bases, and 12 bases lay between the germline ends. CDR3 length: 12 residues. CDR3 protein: CASSIPLGEQYF. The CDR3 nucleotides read TGTGCCAGCAGTATCCCACTAGGGGAGCAGTACTTC.

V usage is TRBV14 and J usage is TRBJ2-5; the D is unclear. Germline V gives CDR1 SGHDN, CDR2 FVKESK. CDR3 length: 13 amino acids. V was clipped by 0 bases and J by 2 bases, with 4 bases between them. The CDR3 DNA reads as TGTGCCAGCAGCCAAGAAGGGCAAGAGACCCAGTACTTC. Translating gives CASSQEGQETQYF. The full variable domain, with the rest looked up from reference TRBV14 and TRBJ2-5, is EAGVTQFPSHSVIEKGQTVTLRCDPISGHDNLYWYRRVMGKEIKFLLHFVKESKQDESGMPNNRFLAERTGGTYSTLKVQPAELEDSGVYFCASSQEGQETQYFGPGTRLLVL.

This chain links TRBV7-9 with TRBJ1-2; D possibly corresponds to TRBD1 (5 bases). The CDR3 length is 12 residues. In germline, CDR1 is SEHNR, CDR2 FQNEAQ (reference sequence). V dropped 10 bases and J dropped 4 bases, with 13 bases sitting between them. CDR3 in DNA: TGTGCCACCACGAGCGGGACCTATGGCTACACCTTC. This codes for CATTSGTYGYTF. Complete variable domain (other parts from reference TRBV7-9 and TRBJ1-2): DTGVSQNPRHKITKRGQNVTFRCDPISEHNRLYWYRQTLGQGPEFLTYFQNEAQLEKSRLLSDRFSAERPKGSFSTLEIQRTEQGDSAMYLCATTSGTYGYTFGSGTRLTVV.

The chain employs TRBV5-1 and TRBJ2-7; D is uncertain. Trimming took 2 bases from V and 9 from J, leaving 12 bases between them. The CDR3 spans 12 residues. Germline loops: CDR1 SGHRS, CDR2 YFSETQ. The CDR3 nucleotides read TGCGCCAGCAGCTTAGAGTCGTCAGGGCAGTACTTC. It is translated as CASSLESSGQYF. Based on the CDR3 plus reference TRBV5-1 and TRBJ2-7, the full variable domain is KAGVTQTPRYLIKTRGQQVTLSCSPISGHRSVSWYQQTPGQGLQFLFEYFSETQRNKGNFPGRFSGRQFSNSRSEMNVSTLELGDSALYLCASSLESSGQYFGPGTRLTVT.

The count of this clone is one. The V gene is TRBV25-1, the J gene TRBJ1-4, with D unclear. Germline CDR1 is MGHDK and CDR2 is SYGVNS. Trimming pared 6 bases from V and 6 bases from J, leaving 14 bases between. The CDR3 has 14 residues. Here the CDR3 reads CASSPIWADEKLFF. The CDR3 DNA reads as TGTGCCAGCAGCCCGATCTGGGCGGATGAAAAACTGTTTTTT.